This T cell receptor beta chain was sequenced during a study of blood T cell repertoires in COVID-19. The wider study: Sites in the United States, Italy and Spain provided acute and convalescent COVID-19 samples. PBMCs, B-cell-depleted T cells, or T cells were the source of the cDNA or gDNA that made up the material.

Those enrolled in Seattle joined during active infection and were followed longitudinally afterward. Data came from immunoSEQ multiplex PCR; TCRdb stores just in-frame clones and leaves some out. The table has about 290,000 clones, just under 90% seen once. CDR1 is SGDLS, CDR2 YYNGEE, per germline. The V segment lost 3 bases and the J segment 9 bases; nucleotides outside the gene matches: 10. The CDR3 length is 15 residues. V usage is TRBV9 and J usage is TRBJ2-1; TRBD1 matches at 9 bases. Sequencing was performed on peripheral blood. The receptor comes from a young woman with COVID-19, enrolled during active disease. Written as DNA, the CDR3 is TGTGCCAGCAGCGATCGACAGGGGGGTTTTGGTGAGCAGTTCTTC. Translated, it gives CASSDRQGGFGEQFF.